This T cell receptor (beta chain) was identified in a study of T cell repertoires in ileal Crohn's disease. Time point here: proximal margin of the surgical specimen (macroscopically non-inflamed). Profiling relied on immunoSEQ multiplex PCR, and the TCRdb table lists in-frame clones only, not all of them. The table shows a few thousand clones, with around 79% occurring only once. V was cut by 4 bases and J by 0 bases, with 8 bases left in between. CDR3 length equals 14 residues. Per germline, CDR1 SGHDT and CDR2 YYEEEE. Material: ileal tissue. The origin of this receptor is an adult with Crohn's disease. This chain joins TRBV5-6 and TRBJ1-3; perhaps TRBD1 as D (5 bases). Written as DNA, the CDR3 is TGTGCCAGCAGCCTGGGACCCTCTGGAAACACCATATATTTT. This encodes CASSLGPSGNTIYF.